The 11 T cell receptor beta chains presented below share a single source sample, sequenced in a study of cytomegalovirus exposure and HLA in healthy donors. PCR was performed using 60 Vbeta and 13 Jbeta primers. Only in-frame clones appear in the TCRdb table, and some are missing; sequencing was by immunoSEQ multiplex PCR. The sample lists over 150,000 clones; over 75% were seen once. Specimen: PBMCs. Receptors were obtained from a male donor in good health and CMV-seronegative.

About this clone itself: Other DNA sequences in this sample translate to the same CDR3. The genes are TRBV20-1 and TRBJ2-7; D may be TRBD1 (6 bases). CDR3 length: 11 residues. CDR1 is DFQATT and CDR2 is SNEGSKA in the germline V gene (reference sequence). V was trimmed by 3 bases and J by 3 bases, leaving 6 bases between them. The CDR3 DNA reads TGCAGTGCTAGGGACAGCTACGAGCAGTACTTC. Amino acid sequence: CSARDSYEQYF.

The V gene is TRBV30, the J gene TRBJ1-5; D uncertain. CDR3 length: 13 amino acids. Trimming cost V 6 bases and J 0 bases, with 9 bases left between them. CDR1 GTSNPN and CDR2 SVGIG come from the germline V gene (reference sequence). The CDR3 sequence: CACRHSSNQPQHF. CDR3 bases: TGTGCCTGTCGACATTCTAGCAATCAGCCCCAGCATTTT.

In its sample, this clone was seen once. The rearrangement joins TRBV7-2 to TRBJ1-1; D uncertain. Germline V gene data show CDR1 as SGHTA and CDR2 as FQGNSA. With 1 base removed from V and 0 bases from J, the gap between germline ends came to 9 bases. The length of the CDR3 is 15 residues. CDR3 sequence reads: CASSLVLALNTEAFF. For the CDR3, the DNA is TGTGCCAGCAGCTTAGTTCTAGCCCTGAACACTGAAGCTTTCTTT.

In its sample, this clone was seen a few times. The chain is built from TRBV6-5 and TRBJ2-1, with D perhaps TRBD1 (6 bases). The germline V gene encodes CDR1 MNHEY and CDR2 SVGAGI. CDR3 size: 15 residues. V lost 6 bases, J lost 3 bases, and 15 bases lay in between. Here the CDR3 reads CASSTRDNNYNEQFF. CDR3 nucleotides: TGTGCCAGCAGCACCCGGGACAACAACTACAATGAGCAGTTCTTC.

This clone was seen a handful of times. The V and J genes are TRBV7-9 and TRBJ2-7; the D is unclear. The CDR3 spans 15 residues. CDR1 and CDR2 (germline): SEHNR, FQNEAQ (reference sequence). Trimming took 3 bases from V and 3 from J, leaving 15 bases between them. The CDR3 is CASSFGLQNDYEQYF. DNA for the CDR3: TGTGCCAGCAGCTTCGGTTTACAGAACGACTACGAGCAGTACTTC.

In this sample, this clone turned up a few times. The V and J genes are TRBV4-1 and TRBJ1-2, with 7 bases matching TRBD1. J was trimmed by 4 bases and V by 3 bases; bases with no gene match: 5. The germline CDR1 and CDR2 sequences are MGHRA and YSYEKL. CDR3 length: 14 amino acids. The CDR3 sequence: CASSQIQGTYGYTF. DNA of the CDR3: TGCGCCAGCAGCCAGATACAGGGGACCTATGGCTACACCTTC.

This clone was found once. The chain employs TRBV5-1 and TRBJ2-7; D may be TRBD1 (5 bases). The V end was cut by 4 bases, the J end by 4 bases, with 9 bases between. The CDR3 totals 12 residues. From germline, CDR1 is SGHRS and CDR2 YFSETQ. In DNA, the CDR3 is TGCGCCAGCAGCAGAGACAGATACGAGCAGTACTTC. It yields the protein CASSRDRYEQYF.

The sample holds one count of this clone. The chain links TRBV7-9 to TRBJ1-4, with unresolved D. The CDR3 totals 14 residues. Looked up from germline, CDR1 is SEHNR and CDR2 is FQNEAQ (reference sequence). With 3 bases removed from V and 3 bases from J, the gap between germline ends came to 8 bases. The CDR3 nucleotides are TGTGCCAGCAGCTTTCTCGGGTCTAATGAAAAACTGTTTTTT. It yields the protein CASSFLGSNEKLFF.

This sequence joins TRBV10-1 and TRBJ2-3; 10 positions agree with TRBD1. The CDR3 consists of 12 residues. J was trimmed by 4 bases and V by 8 bases; bases with no gene match: 0. CDR1 is WNHNN, CDR2 SYGVQD, per germline (reference sequence). The CDR3 sequence: CASGTGADTQYF. The CDR3 DNA is TGCGCCAGCGGGACAGGGGCAGATACGCAGTATTTT.

Of note for this clone: The sample has other DNA sequences that encode this CDR3 too. The CDR3: CASRASRTGNTIYF. The DNA for the CDR3 is TGTGCCAGCAGAGCCTCACGCACCGGAAACACCATATATTTT. The V call is TRBV6-1, the J call TRBJ1-3; D unresolved. This CDR3 spans 14 amino acids. Germline values: CDR1 MNHNS, CDR2 SASEGT. V was shortened by 6 bases and J by 4 bases, with 13 bases between the two germline ends.

The J gene is TRBJ1-5, the V gene TRBV10-3; TRBD1 matches at 8 bases. After removal of 10 bases from V and 8 bases from J, the junction contained 10 bases not matched to a gene. Germline CDR1 is ENHRY and CDR2 is SYGVKD. The CDR3 is made up of 13 amino acids. The CDR3 region has the DNA TGTGCCAGCCACAGGGGGACTGGGGAGCCCCAGCATTTT. It is translated as CASHRGTGEPQHF.